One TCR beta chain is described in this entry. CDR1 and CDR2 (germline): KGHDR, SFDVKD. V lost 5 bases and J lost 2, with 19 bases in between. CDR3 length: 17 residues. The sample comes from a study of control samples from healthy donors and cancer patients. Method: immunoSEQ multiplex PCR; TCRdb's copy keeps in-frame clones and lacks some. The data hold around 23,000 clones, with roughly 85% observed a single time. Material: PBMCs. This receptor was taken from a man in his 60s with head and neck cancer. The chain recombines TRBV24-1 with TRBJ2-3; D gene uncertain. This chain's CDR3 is CATSALRGGSDTDTQYF. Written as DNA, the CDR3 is TGTGCCACCAGTGCCTTAAGAGGCGGTTCCGACACAGATACGCAGTATTTT.